The rows below give T cell receptor beta chains drawn from one sample of a study of neurological immune-mediated disorders. Using its own MiXCR run on the 5' RACE reads, TCRdb lists one record per CDR3 protein. This table has roughly 67,000 distinct CDR3 sequences, 3.5% to 4.5% appearing once. The sequenced sample was PBMCs. Receptors were obtained from a man aged 50 to 59 with multiple sclerosis. Each CDR3 is given with its conserved first and last residue. The D gene is left open where the match is weak. Size is stated for part of the rows, as once, few or many counts, or as a class when the clone is expanded.

D: NA
V: TRBV10-3
J: TRBJ2-7
size: many
DNA: TGTGCCATCAGTGGTAGCGTAAGCTCCTACGAGCAGTACTTC
CDR3: CAISGSVSSYEQYF

D: TRBD1
V: TRBV5-1
J: TRBJ2-7
size: many
DNA: TGCGCCAGCAGCTGGGGACAGGGGAGGATCGACGAGCAGTACTTC
CDR3: CASSWGQGRIDEQYF

D: TRBD1
V: TRBV4-1
J: TRBJ1-2
size: many
DNA: TGCGCCAGCAGCCAAGAGCGTACAGGGGCCTATGGCTACACCTTC
CDR3: CASSQERTGAYGYTF

D: NA
V: TRBV5-1
J: TRBJ2-1
size: many
DNA: TGCGCCAGCAGCTTGGTATCGAACAATGAGCAGTTCTTC
CDR3: CASSLVSNNEQFF

D: NA
V: TRBV20-1
J: TRBJ2-2
size: many
DNA: TGCAGTGCTCGACGAGGTTGGACCGGGGAGCTGTTTTTT
CDR3: CSARRGWTGELFF

D: TRBD2
V: TRBV5-1
J: TRBJ2-7
size: many
DNA: TGCGCCAGCAGCTTGGTTAGCGGGGGGGCCGGGGAGCAGTACTTC
CDR3: CASSLVSGGAGEQYF

D: NA
V: TRBV28
J: TRBJ2-6
size: many
DNA: TGTGCCAGCAGCAGTTGGCCCCCCCCACAGAACTCTGGGGCCAACGTCCTGACTTTC
CDR3: CASSSWPPPQNSGANVLTF

D: NA
V: TRBV4-3
J: TRBJ2-3
size: many
DNA: TGCGCCAGCAGCCAAGAACGAACTAGCAGATACACAGATACGCAGTATTTT
CDR3: CASSQERTSRYTDTQYF

D: TRBD1
V: TRBV24-1
J: TRBJ2-3
size: many
DNA: TGTGCCACCAGTGACCCCAACAAAAGGACAGGGAGCACAGATACGCAGTATTTT
CDR3: CATSDPNKRTGSTDTQYF

D: NA
V: TRBV5-1
J: TRBJ2-5
size: many
DNA: TGCGCCAGCAGCTTGGCGATAGGGCTGGAGACCCAGTACTTC
CDR3: CASSLAIGLETQYF

D: NA
V: TRBV3-1
J: TRBJ2-5
size: many
DNA: TGTGCCAGCAGCCAAGAGGTCAGCACAGGGGAGACCCAGTACTTC
CDR3: CASSQEVSTGETQYF

D: NA
V: TRBV12-3/TRBV12-4
J: TRBJ2-3
size: many
DNA: TGTGCCAGCAGTTTAGGGCGGGGAACAGATACGCAGTATTTT
CDR3: CASSLGRGTDTQYF

D: TRBD2
V: TRBV27
J: TRBJ2-1
size: many
DNA: TGTGCCAGAAAGCGGGGGAAGCGCTTCAATGAGCAGTTCTTC
CDR3: CARKRGKRFNEQFF

D: NA
V: TRBV20-1
J: TRBJ2-3
size: few
DNA: TGCAGTGCTAGAGATCGGACTTTCACAGATACGCAGTATTTT
CDR3: CSARDRTFTDTQYF

D: TRBD1
V: TRBV20-1
J: TRBJ1-5
size: many
DNA: TGCAGTGCTAAGGGACAGGGGGCTCAGCCCCAGCATTTT
CDR3: CSAKGQGAQPQHF

D: TRBD1
V: TRBV7-9
J: TRBJ1-3
size: many
DNA: TGTGCCAGCAGCTGGGACAGAGACTCTGGAAACACCATATATTTT
CDR3: CASSWDRDSGNTIYF

D: TRBD2
V: TRBV6-6
J: TRBJ2-1
size: many
DNA: TGTGCCAGCAGTTACTCCCCTAGCGGGGGGCCTCGCCCCTCCAATGAGCAGTTCTTC
CDR3: CASSYSPSGGPRPSNEQFF

D: TRBD1
V: TRBV2
J: TRBJ2-3
size: many
DNA: TGTGCCAGCAGGGAGACAGGGGTCGGCACAGATACGCAGTATTTT
CDR3: CASRETGVGTDTQYF

D: NA
V: TRBV7-9
J: TRBJ1-5
size: few
DNA: TGTGCCAGCAGCTTCATTAATCAGCCCCAGAATTTT
CDR3: CASSFINQPQNF

D: NA
V: TRBV6-2/TRBV6-3
J: TRBJ2-5
size: many
DNA: TGTGCCAGCAGTTACCCGGAGACCCAGTACTTC
CDR3: CASSYPETQYF

D: NA
V: TRBV3-1
J: TRBJ1-6
size: many
DNA: TGTGCCAGCAGCCCCAGTGTCCTGTTATCACCCCTCCACTTT
CDR3: CASSPSVLLSPLHF

D: TRBD1
V: TRBV7-2
J: TRBJ2-5
size: many
DNA: TGTGCCAGCATTTCGACAGGGGGGGTCTTCGAGACCCAGTACTTC
CDR3: CASISTGGVFETQYF

D: TRBD2
V: TRBV5-1
J: TRBJ2-5
size: few
DNA: TGCGCCAGCAGCTTAGGCTCCAGACTAGCGGGGGAGACCCAGTACTTC
CDR3: CASSLGSRLAGETQYF

D: TRBD2
V: TRBV6-5
J: TRBJ2-1
size: many
DNA: TGTGCCAGCAGTTCCTCAGCGGGGGGTGGTTACAATGAGCAGTTCTTC
CDR3: CASSSSAGGGYNEQFF

D: NA
V: TRBV5-6
J: TRBJ2-1
size: many
DNA: TGTGCCAGCAGCTTTGTCCGACCCCCGAACTACAATGAGCAGTTCTTC
CDR3: CASSFVRPPNYNEQFF

D: NA
V: TRBV12-3/TRBV12-4
J: TRBJ2-5
size: many
DNA: TGTGCCAGCACCTCACAGCGGAGGGCAAGAGAGACCCAGTACTTC
CDR3: CASTSQRRARETQYF

D: TRBD1
V: TRBV7-7
J: TRBJ2-2
size: many
DNA: TGTGCCAGCAGCCCTGGGACAGTGAACACCGGGGAGCTGTTTTTT
CDR3: CASSPGTVNTGELFF

D: NA
V: TRBV28
J: TRBJ1-1
size: NA
DNA: TGTGCCAGCAGAAGGGCCGGGGGGTGGTGGACTGAAGCTTTCTTT
CDR3: CASRRAGGWWTEAFF

D: NA
V: TRBV10-3
J: TRBJ2-7
size: many
DNA: TGTGCCATCAGTGAATTCTCCCGTACCGAGCAGTACTTC
CDR3: CAISEFSRTEQYF

D: NA
V: TRBV7-7
J: TRBJ2-7
size: many
DNA: TGTGCTAGCAGCTTGGAACTGGTGGGGGAGCAGTACTTC
CDR3: CASSLELVGEQYF

D: TRBD1
V: TRBV7-2
J: TRBJ2-1
size: many
DNA: TGTGCCAGCAGCTTAGTGCCGACAGGGCTCAACAATGAGCAGTTCTTC
CDR3: CASSLVPTGLNNEQFF

D: NA
V: TRBV6-2/TRBV6-3
J: TRBJ1-1
size: many
DNA: TGTGCCAGCAGTTACCTCCGGAGGGATCTGAACACTGAAGCTTTCTTT
CDR3: CASSYLRRDLNTEAFF

D: NA
V: TRBV20-1
J: TRBJ1-1
size: many
DNA: TGCAGTGCTAGAGTAGTGCAGAAGAACACTGAAGCTTTCTTT
CDR3: CSARVVQKNTEAFF

D: TRBD2
V: TRBV20-1
J: TRBJ2-1
size: many
DNA: TGCAGTGCTAGAGATTGGAGTAGCGGGGGGAAGAGCTCCTACAATGAGCAGTTCTTC
CDR3: CSARDWSSGGKSSYNEQFF

D: NA
V: TRBV5-1
J: TRBJ1-6
size: few
DNA: TGCGCCAGCAGCTCGGAAATCAGGTCACCCCTCCACTTT
CDR3: CASSSEIRSPLHF

D: NA
V: TRBV5-1
J: TRBJ2-1
size: many
DNA: TGCGCCAGCAGCTGGTACCGGGTAATAGCCGACGGCCCGTACAATGAGCAGTTCTTC
CDR3: CASSWYRVIADGPYNEQFF

D: NA
V: TRBV5-1
J: TRBJ1-1
size: many
DNA: TGCGCCAGTACCTCTGGGGGGGTGAGTGGCACTGAAGCTTTCTTT
CDR3: CASTSGGVSGTEAFF

D: NA
V: TRBV5-4
J: TRBJ2-1
size: many
DNA: TGTGCCAGCAGCTTTCCTGAATCCTACAATGAGCAGTTCTTC
CDR3: CASSFPESYNEQFF

D: NA
V: TRBV3-1
J: TRBJ1-1
size: many
DNA: TGTGCCAGCAGCCAAGCACAGGGAGGTAAAGCTTTCTTT
CDR3: CASSQAQGGKAFF

D: NA
V: TRBV5-1
J: TRBJ2-2
size: many
DNA: TGCGCCAGCAGCTTGCCGGACACCGGGGAGCTGTTTTTT
CDR3: CASSLPDTGELFF

D: NA
V: TRBV20-1
J: TRBJ2-3
size: many
DNA: TGCAGTGCTAGGTCAGGGGATCTGGATACGCAGTATTTT
CDR3: CSARSGDLDTQYF

D: NA
V: TRBV20-1
J: TRBJ1-5
size: many
DNA: TGCAGTGCTCACTCCGGGACTGGGGGGAATCAGCCCCAGCATTTT
CDR3: CSAHSGTGGNQPQHF

D: TRBD1
V: TRBV20-1
J: TRBJ1-1
size: few
DNA: TGCAGTGCTAGGCAGGACAGGGACACTGAAGCTTTCTTT
CDR3: CSARQDRDTEAFF

D: NA
V: TRBV11-3
J: TRBJ2-1
size: NA
DNA: TGTGCCAGCAGCTTAGATGGGACTCCAAGTGAGCAGTTCTTC
CDR3: CASSLDGTPSEQFF

D: NA
V: TRBV20-1
J: TRBJ1-2
size: few
DNA: TGCAGTGCTAGACAGGGTTCCCAAGGCAACTATGGCTACACCTTC
CDR3: CSARQGSQGNYGYTF

D: TRBD2
V: TRBV20-1
J: TRBJ2-2
size: many
DNA: TGCAGTGCTAGTAGTTTAGCGGGGGGTGCCGGGGAGCTGTTTTTT
CDR3: CSASSLAGGAGELFF

D: NA
V: TRBV9
J: TRBJ1-1
size: many
DNA: TGTGCCAGCAGCCCAGGTTCAGGAACTGAAGCTTTCTTT
CDR3: CASSPGSGTEAFF

D: NA
V: TRBV4-1
J: TRBJ1-6
size: many
DNA: TGCGCCAGCAGCCAAGGACACGGCTCGAATTCACCCCTCCACTTT
CDR3: CASSQGHGSNSPLHF

D: NA
V: TRBV5-1
J: TRBJ2-2
size: NA
DNA: TGCGCCAGCAGCTTGGACACGAACACCGGGGAGCTGTTTTTT
CDR3: CASSLDTNTGELFF

D: TRBD1
V: TRBV5-1
J: TRBJ1-1
size: many
DNA: TGCGCCAGCAGCTTTGCGGGACAGGGGCCACAAAGTGAAGCTTTCTTT
CDR3: CASSFAGQGPQSEAFF

D: NA
V: TRBV4-3
J: TRBJ1-1
size: many
DNA: TGCGCCAGCAGCTCAAGGGGAGGCACTGAAGCTTTCTTT
CDR3: CASSSRGGTEAFF

D: TRBD2
V: TRBV5-1
J: TRBJ2-3
size: many
DNA: TGCGCCAGCAGCGCAATAGCGGGCCCCACAGATACGCAGTATTTT
CDR3: CASSAIAGPTDTQYF

D: TRBD1
V: TRBV5-6
J: TRBJ2-3
size: many
DNA: TGTGCCAGCAGCTTCCCAAGATTAATGGACAGGGATGCAGATACGCAGTATTTT
CDR3: CASSFPRLMDRDADTQYF

D: NA
V: TRBV5-6
J: TRBJ2-1
size: many
DNA: TGTGCCAGCAGCTTCCGAAGGGGTTTAAATGAGCAGTTCTTC
CDR3: CASSFRRGLNEQFF

D: TRBD1
V: TRBV15
J: TRBJ2-3
size: many
DNA: TGTGCCACCAGCGTGAAAAACAGGGGAAGGGGGACAACGTGGAATACGCAGTATTTT
CDR3: CATSVKNRGRGTTWNTQYF

D: TRBD1
V: TRBV20-1
J: TRBJ1-5
size: many
DNA: TGCAGTGCTAGTCTCGGGACAGGGGTGCGACAGCCCCAGAATTTT
CDR3: CSASLGTGVRQPQNF

D: TRBD1
V: TRBV5-5
J: TRBJ2-1
size: few
DNA: TGTGCCAGCAGCGAGAAACAGGGGGAGTACAATGAGCAGTTCTTC
CDR3: CASSEKQGEYNEQFF

D: NA
V: TRBV5-1
J: TRBJ1-4
size: many
DNA: TGCGCCAGCAGCTTGGGTAGTTACGGGGAAAAACTGTTTTTT
CDR3: CASSLGSYGEKLFF

D: TRBD1
V: TRBV4-3
J: TRBJ2-1
size: many
DNA: TGCGCCAGCAGCCAGAAACAGGGGGCGCGGAACAATGAGCAGTTCTTC
CDR3: CASSQKQGARNNEQFF